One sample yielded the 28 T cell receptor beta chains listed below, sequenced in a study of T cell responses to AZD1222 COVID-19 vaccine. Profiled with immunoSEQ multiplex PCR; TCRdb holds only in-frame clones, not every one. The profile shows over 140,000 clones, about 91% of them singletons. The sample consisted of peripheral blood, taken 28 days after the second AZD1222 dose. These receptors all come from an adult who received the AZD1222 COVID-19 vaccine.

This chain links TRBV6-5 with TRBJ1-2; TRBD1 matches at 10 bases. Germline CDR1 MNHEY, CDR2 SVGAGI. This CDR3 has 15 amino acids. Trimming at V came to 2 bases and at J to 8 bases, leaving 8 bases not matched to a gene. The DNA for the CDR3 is TGTGCCAGCAGTTACACCGACAGGGGGCCGGGAGGCTACACCTTC. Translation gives CASSYTDRGPGGYTF.

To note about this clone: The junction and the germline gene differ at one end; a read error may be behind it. CDR3 DNA: TGTGCCTGGAGTGTATCCCTGGGACAGGGCGCGTTC. The encoded protein is CAWSVSLGQGAF. The rearrangement joins TRBV30 to TRBJ1-2; 9 bases align to TRBD1. Germline loops: CDR1 GTSNPN, CDR2 SVGIG (reference sequence). The CDR3 covers 12 residues. Based on the CDR3 plus reference TRBV30 and TRBJ1-2, the full variable domain is SQTIHQWPATLVQPVGSPLSLECTVEGTSNPNLYWYRQAAGRGLQLLFYSVGIGQISSEVPQNLSASRPQDRQFILSSKKLLLSDSGFYLCAWSVSLGQGAFGSGTRLTVV.

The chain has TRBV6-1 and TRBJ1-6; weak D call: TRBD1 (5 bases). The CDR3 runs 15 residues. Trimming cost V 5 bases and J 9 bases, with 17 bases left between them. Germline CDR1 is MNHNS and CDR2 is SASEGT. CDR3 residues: CASSSPGGKVSPLHF. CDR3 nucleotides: TGTGCCAGCAGTTCCCCGGGGGGTAAGGTTTCACCCCTCCACTTT.

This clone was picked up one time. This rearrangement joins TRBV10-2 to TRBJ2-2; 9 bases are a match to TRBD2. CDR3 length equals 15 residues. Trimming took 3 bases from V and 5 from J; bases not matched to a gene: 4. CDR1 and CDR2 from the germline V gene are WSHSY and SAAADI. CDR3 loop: CASSDGAGGTGELFF. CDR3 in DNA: TGCGCCAGCAGTGATGGGGCGGGAGGGACCGGGGAGCTGTTTTTT.

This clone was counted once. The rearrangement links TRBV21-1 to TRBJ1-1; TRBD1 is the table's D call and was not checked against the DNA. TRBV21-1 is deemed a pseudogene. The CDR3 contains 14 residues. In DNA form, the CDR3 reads TGTGCCAGCAGCAAGGGACAGAGAGTGACTGAAGCTTTCTTT. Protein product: CASSKGQRVTEAFF.

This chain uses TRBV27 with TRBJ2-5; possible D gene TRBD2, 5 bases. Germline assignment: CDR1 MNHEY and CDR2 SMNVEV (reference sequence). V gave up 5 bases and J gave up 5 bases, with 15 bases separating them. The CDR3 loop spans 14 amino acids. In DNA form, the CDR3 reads TGTGCCAGCAGTCCGGGATACCCCAAGGAGACCCAGTACTTC. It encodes CASSPGYPKETQYF.

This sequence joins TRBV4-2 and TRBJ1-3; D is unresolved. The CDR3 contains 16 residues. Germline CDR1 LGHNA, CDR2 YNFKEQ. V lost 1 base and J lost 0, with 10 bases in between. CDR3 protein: CASSQVGIGSGNTIYF. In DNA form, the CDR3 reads TGTGCCAGCAGCCAAGTCGGGATCGGCTCTGGAAACACCATATATTTT.

CDR3 in amino acids: CASSLGRQVAEAFF. In DNA form, the CDR3 reads TGCGCCAGCAGCTTGGGCCGACAAGTTGCTGAAGCTTTCTTT. The rearrangement links TRBV5-1 to TRBJ1-1; no definite D call. V was pared by 0 bases and J by 6 bases, with 12 bases between. The CDR3 extends over 14 amino acids. CDR1 and CDR2 (germline): SGHRS, YFSETQ. Full variable domain (outside the CDR3, taken from reference TRBV5-1 and TRBJ1-1): KAGVTQTPRYLIKTRGQQVTLSCSPISGHRSVSWYQQTPGQGLQFLFEYFSETQRNKGNFPGRFSGRQFSNSRSEMNVSTLELGDSALYLCASSLGRQVAEAFFGQGTRLTVV.

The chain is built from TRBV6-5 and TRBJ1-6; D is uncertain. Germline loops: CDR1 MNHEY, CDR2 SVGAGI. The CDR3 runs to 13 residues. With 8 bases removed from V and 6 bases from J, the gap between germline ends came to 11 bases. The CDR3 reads CASADNINSPLHF. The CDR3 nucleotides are TGTGCCAGCGCCGACAACATTAATTCACCCCTCCACTTT.

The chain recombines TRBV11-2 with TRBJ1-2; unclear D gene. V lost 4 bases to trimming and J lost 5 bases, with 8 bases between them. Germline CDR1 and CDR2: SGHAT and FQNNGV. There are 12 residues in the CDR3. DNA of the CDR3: TGTGCCAGCAGCTGGGGATCGTATGGCTACACCTTC. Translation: CASSWGSYGYTF.

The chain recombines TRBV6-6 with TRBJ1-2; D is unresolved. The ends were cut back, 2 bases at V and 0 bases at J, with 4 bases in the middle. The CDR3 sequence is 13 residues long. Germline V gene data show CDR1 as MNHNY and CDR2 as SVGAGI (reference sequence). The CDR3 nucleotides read TGTGCCAGCAGTTACGGTACTAACTATGGCTACACCTTC. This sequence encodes CASSYGTNYGYTF.

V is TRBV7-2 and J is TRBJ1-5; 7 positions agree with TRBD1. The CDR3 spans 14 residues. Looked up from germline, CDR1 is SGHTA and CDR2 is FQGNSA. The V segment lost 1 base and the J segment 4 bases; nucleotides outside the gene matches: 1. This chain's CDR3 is CASSLGGQNQPQHF. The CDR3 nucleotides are TGTGCCAGCAGCTTAGGGGGACAGAATCAGCCCCAGCATTTT.

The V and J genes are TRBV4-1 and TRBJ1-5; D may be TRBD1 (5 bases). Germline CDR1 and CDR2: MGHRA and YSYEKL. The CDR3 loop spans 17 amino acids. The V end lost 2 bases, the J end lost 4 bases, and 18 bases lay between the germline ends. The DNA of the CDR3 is TGCGCCAGCAGCCAACAGGTGGTGAGGGGCAGAAATCAGCCCCAGCATTTT. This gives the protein CASSQQVVRGRNQPQHF.

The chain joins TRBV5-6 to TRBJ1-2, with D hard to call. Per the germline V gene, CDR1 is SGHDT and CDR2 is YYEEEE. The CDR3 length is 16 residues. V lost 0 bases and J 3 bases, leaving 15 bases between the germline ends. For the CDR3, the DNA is TGTGCCAGCAGCTTGGGTGTCCAGACCAACTACTATGGCTACACCTTC. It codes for CASSLGVQTNYYGYTF. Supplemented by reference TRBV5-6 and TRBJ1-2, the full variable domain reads DAGVTQSPTHLIKTRGQQVTLRCSPKSGHDTVSWYQQALGQGPQFIFQYYEEEERQRGNFPDRFSGHQFPNYSSELNVNALLLGDSALYLCASSLGVQTNYYGYTFGSGTRLTVV.

Here the CDR3 reads CASSLSQSYNSPLHF. In nucleotides, the CDR3 is TGTGCCAGCAGCTTGTCACAGAGCTATAATTCACCCCTCCACTTT. The V and J genes are TRBV5-4 and TRBJ1-6; the D is unclear. CDR3 length equals 15 residues. Germline V gene data show CDR1 as SGHNT and CDR2 as YYREEE (reference sequence). Trimming shortened V by 1 base and J by 3 bases, and 8 bases separated the two germline ends.

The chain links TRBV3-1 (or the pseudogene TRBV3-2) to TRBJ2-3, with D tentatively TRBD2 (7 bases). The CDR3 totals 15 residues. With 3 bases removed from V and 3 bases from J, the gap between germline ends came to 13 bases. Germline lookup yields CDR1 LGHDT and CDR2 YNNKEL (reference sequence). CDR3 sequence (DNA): TGTGCCAGCAGCCAGGGGGCGCGGGGGACAGATACGCAGTATTTT. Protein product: CASSQGARGTDTQYF.

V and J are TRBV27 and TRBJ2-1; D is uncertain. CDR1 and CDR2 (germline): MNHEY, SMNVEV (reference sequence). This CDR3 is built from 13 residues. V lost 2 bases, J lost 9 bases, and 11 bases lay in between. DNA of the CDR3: TGTGCCAGCAGTTTAGCTCGGCATCCTGAGCAGTTCTTC. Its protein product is CASSLARHPEQFF.

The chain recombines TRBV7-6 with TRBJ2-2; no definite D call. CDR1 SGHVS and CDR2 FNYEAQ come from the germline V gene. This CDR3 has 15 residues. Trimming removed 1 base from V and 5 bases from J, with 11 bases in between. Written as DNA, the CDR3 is TGTGCCAGCAGCTTAGGTGACCCCCTAACCGGGGAGCTGTTTTTT. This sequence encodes CASSLGDPLTGELFF.

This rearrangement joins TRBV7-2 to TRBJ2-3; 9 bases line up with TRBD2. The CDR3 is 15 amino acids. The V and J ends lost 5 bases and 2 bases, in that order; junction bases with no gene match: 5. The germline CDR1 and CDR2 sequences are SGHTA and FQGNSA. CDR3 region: CASSARLADTDTQYF. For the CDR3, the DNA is TGTGCCAGCAGCGCGCGACTAGCGGACACAGATACGCAGTATTTT.

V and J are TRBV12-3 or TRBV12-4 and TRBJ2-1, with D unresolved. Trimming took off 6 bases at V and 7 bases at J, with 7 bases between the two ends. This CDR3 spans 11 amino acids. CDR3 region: CASRIRNEQFF. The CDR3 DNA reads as TGTGCCAGCAGGATCCGTAATGAGCAGTTCTTC.

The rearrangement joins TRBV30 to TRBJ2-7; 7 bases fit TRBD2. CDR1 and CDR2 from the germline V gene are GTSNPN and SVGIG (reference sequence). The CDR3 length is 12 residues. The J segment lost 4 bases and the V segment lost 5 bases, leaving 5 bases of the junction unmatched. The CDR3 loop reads CAWGGLIYEQYF. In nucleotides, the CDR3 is TGTGCCTGGGGGGGACTAATATACGAGCAGTACTTC.

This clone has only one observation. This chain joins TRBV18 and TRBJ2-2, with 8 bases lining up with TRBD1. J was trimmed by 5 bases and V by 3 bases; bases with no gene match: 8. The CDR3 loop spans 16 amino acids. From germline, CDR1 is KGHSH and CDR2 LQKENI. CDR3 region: CASSPAGGAHTGELFF. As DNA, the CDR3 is TGTGCCAGCTCACCCGCAGGGGGCGCCCATACCGGGGAGCTGTTTTTT.

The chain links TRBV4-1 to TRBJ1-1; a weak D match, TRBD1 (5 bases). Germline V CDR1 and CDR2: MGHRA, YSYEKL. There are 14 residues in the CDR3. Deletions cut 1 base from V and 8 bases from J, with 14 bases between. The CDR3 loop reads CASSQALYRDEAFF. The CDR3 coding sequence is TGCGCCAGCAGCCAAGCACTCTACCGGGACGAAGCTTTCTTT.

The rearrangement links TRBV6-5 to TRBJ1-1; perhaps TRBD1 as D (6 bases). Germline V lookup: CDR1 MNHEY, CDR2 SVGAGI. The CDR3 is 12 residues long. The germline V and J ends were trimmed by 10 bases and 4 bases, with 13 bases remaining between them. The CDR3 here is CATRQGPTEAFF. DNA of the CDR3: TGTGCCACACGCCAGGGGCCCACTGAAGCTTTCTTT.

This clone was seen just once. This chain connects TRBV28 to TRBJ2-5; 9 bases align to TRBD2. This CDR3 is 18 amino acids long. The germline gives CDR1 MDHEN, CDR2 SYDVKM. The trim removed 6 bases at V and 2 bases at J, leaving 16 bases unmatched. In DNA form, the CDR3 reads TGTGCCAGCAGCTCAAGCCATGGACTAGCGCGCTATCAAGAGACCCAGTACTTC. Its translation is CASSSSHGLARYQETQYF.

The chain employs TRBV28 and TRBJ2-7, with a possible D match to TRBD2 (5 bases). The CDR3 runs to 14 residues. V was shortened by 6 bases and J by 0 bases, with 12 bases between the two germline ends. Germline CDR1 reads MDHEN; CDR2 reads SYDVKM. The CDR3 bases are TGTGCCAGCAGCTTCGCCGGGATCTCCTACGAGCAGTACTTC. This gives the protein CASSFAGISYEQYF.

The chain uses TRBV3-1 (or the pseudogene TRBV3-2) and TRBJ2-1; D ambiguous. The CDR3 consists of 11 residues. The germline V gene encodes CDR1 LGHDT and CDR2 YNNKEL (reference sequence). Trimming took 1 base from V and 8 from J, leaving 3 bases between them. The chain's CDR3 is CASSQVHEQFF. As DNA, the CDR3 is TGTGCCAGCAGCCAAGTACATGAGCAGTTCTTC.

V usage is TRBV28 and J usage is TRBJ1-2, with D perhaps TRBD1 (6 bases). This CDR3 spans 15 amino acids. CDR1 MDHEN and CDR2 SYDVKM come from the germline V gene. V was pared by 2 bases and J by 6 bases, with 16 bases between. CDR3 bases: TGTGCCAGCAGTTTAGGGGGTTGGGGGGCGGATGGCTACACCTTC. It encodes CASSLGGWGADGYTF.